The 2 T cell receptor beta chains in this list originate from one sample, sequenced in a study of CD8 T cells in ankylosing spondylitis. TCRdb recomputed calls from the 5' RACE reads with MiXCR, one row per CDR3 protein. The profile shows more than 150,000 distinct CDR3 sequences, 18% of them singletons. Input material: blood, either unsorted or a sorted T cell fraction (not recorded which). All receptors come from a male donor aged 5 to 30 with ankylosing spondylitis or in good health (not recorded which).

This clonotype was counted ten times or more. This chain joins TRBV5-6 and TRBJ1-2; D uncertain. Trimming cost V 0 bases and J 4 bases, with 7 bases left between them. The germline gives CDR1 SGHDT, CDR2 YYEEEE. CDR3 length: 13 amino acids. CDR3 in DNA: TGTGCCAGCAGCTTGGCGGGTGGCTATGGCTACACCTTC. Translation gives CASSLAGGYGYTF.

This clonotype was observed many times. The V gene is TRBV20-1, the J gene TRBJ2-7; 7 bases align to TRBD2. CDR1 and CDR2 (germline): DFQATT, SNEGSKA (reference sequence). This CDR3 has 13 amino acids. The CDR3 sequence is CSARGIAGYEQYV. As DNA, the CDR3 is TGCAGTGCCAGAGGGATAGCGGGCTACGAGCAGTACGTC.